This TCR beta chain came from a study of T cell clonotyping in hematopoietic cell transplantation. On the study more broadly: Cytoreduction preceded collection of pretransplant recipient samples.

Trimming pared 3 bases from V and 7 bases from J, leaving 12 bases between. The CDR3 loop spans 14 amino acids. Per the germline V gene, CDR1 is SEHNR and CDR2 is FQNEAQ (reference sequence). Time point of the sample: recipient sample about 28 days before transplant, after cytoreduction. Libraries were prepared by immunoSEQ multiplex PCR; TCRdb keeps only in-frame clonotypes and omits some of them. The sample lists under 20,000 clones, roughly 77% occurring once. The study, taken as a whole, reports: Broader posttransplant TCR repertoire diversity was predicted by graft donor and pretransplant recipient Inverse Simpson Index values. Pathologically expanded recipient clonotypes increased progressively from day 30 to day 180 as diversity fell. Few recipient clonotypes overlapped donors; over 97% were de novo at given depth.

Points on this clone: Its antigen is unknown.

This material consisted of peripheral blood mononuclear cells, taken before stem cell transplant. The rearrangement links TRBV7-9 to TRBJ1-4; D possibly corresponds to TRBD1 (5 bases). The sequence derives from a man in his 60s with acute myeloid leukemia. Some clones in this sample may be carry-over from other donors' samples. The CDR3 bases are TGTGCCAGCAGCTTCGGGACGGCAGTTGAAAAACTGTTTTTT. Its protein is CASSFGTAVEKLFF.